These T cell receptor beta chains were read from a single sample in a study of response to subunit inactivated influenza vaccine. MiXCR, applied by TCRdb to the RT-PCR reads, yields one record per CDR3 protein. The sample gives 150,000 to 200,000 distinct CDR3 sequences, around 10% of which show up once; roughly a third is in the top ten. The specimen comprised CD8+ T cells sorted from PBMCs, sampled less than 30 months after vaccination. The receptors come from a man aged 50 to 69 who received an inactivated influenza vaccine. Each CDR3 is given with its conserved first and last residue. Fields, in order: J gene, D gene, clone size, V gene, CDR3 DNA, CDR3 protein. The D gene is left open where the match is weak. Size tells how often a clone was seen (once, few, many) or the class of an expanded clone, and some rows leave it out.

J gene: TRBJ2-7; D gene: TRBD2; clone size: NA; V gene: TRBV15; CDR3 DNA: TGTGCCACCAGCAGAGAAGCGGGAGTCACCTACGAGCAGTACTTC; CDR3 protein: CATSREAGVTYEQYF
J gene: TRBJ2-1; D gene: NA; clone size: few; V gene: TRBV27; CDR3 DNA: TGTGCCAGCAGTCTGGGCCCTCTCTATGAGCAGTTCTTC; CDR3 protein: CASSLGPLYEQFF
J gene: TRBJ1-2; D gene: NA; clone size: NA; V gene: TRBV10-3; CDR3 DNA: TGTGCCATCAGTGAGTCCGGAGAGAACTACCATGGCTACACCTTC; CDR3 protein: CAISESGENYHGYTF
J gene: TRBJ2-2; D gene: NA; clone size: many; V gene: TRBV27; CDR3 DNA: TGTGCCAGCAGTGAAATTAGGGGGGAGCTGTTTTTT; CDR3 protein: CASSEIRGELFF
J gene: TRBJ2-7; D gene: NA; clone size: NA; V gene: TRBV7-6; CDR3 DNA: TGTGCCAGCAGCATCACTGAAGGCGCTTACGAGCAGTACTTC; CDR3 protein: CASSITEGAYEQYF
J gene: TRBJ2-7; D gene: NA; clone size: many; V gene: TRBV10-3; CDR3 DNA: TGTGCCATCAGCGGCCGGGACGGCTACGAGCAGTACTTC; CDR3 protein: CAISGRDGYEQYF
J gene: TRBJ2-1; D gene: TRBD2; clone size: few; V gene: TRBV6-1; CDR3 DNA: TGTGCCAGCAGTGGCGGGAGTTTGGGATATGAGCAGTTCTTC; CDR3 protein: CASSGGSLGYEQFF
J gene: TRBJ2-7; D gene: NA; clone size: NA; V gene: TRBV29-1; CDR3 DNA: TGCAGCGTTGAGGGACTTTCCGACTACGAGCAGTACTTC; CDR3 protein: CSVEGLSDYEQYF
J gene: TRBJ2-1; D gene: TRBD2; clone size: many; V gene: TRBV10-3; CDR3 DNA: TGTGCCATCAGTGGGGGACTAGCGGAGGACAATGAGCAGTTCTTC; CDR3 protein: CAISGGLAEDNEQFF
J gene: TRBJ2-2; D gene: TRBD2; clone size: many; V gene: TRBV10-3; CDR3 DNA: TGTGCCATCAGTGAGGGACTAGCGGTCGGCACCGGGGAGCTGTTTTTT; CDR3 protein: CAISEGLAVGTGELFF
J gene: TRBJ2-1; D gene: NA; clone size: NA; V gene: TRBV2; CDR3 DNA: TGTGCCAGCAGGGTGGGAATTTTCTCCTACAATGAGCAGTTCTTC; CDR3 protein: CASRVGIFSYNEQFF
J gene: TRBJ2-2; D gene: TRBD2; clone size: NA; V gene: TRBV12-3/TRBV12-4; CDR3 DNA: TGTGCCAGCAGTTTTAATGACGGGCGGGGGACCACCGGGGAGCTGTTTTTT; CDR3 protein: CASSFNDGRGTTGELFF
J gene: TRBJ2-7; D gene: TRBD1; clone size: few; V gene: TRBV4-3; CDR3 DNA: TGCGCCAGCAGCCAAAACGTAGGGGGACAGGACATCACCTACGAGCAGTACTTC; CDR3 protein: CASSQNVGGQDITYEQYF
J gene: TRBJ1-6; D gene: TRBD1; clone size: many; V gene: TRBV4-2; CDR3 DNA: TGTGCCAGCAGCCAAGATTCGACAGGGGCCCTTAGCTCACCCCTCCACTTT; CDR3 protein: CASSQDSTGALSSPLHF
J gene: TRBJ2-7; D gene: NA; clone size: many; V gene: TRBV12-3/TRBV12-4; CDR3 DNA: TGTGCCAGCAGTCCATCCTTTAGGCCCGCCTGCTACGAGCAGTACTTC; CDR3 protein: CASSPSFRPACYEQYF
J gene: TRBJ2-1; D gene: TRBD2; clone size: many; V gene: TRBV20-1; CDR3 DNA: TGCAGTGGAGGACTAGCGGGAGTCTACAATGAGCAGTTCTTC; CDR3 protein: CSGGLAGVYNEQFF
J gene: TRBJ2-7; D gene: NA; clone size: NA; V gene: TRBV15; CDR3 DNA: TGTGCCACCAGCAGAGAGATGATGACCGGGGGAGAGCAGTACTTC; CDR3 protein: CATSREMMTGGEQYF
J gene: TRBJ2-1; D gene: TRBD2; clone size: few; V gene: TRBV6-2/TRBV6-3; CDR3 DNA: TGTGCCAGCAGTTACAGGCCGGGACTAGCGTTTAATGAGCAGTTCTTC; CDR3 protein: CASSYRPGLAFNEQFF
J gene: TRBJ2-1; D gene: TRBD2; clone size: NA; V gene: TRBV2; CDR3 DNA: TGTGCCATCTGTTTACCCCCTCCGGGACTAGCGGGAGGTCGGGATGAGCAGTTCTTC; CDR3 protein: CAICLPPPGLAGGRDEQFF
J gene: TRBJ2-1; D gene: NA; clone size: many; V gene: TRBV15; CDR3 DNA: TGTGCCACCAGCAGAAAACTTTTGGGACTGGAGTACAATGAGCAGTTCTTC; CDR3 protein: CATSRKLLGLEYNEQFF
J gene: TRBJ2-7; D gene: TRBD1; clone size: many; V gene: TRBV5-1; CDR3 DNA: TGCGCCAGCAGCTTCACAGGGGGAGGCTACGAGCAGTACTTC; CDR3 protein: CASSFTGGGYEQYF
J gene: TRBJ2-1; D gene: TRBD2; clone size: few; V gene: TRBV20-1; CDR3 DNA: TGCAGTGCTAGAGATCTAGCGGGAGGCCACAATGAGCAGTTCTTC; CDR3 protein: CSARDLAGGHNEQFF
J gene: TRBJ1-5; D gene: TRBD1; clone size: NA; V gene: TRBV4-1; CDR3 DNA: TGCGCCAGCAGCCAAACCGGGACAGGGGATCAGCCCCAGCATTTT; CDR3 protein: CASSQTGTGDQPQHF
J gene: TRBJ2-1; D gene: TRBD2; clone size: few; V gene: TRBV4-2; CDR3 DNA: TGTGCCAGCAGCCAAGATAGCGGGGGGGCGGATGAGCAGTTCTTC; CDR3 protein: CASSQDSGGADEQFF
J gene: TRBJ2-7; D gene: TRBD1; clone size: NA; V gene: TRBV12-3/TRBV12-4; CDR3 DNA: TGTGCCAGCAGTTTAGGGACAGGGTGGGCCGAGCAGTACTTC; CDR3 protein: CASSLGTGWAEQYF
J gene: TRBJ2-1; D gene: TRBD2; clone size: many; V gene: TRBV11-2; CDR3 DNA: TGTGCCAGCAGCGGCGCGACTAGCGGGACTGGGTACAATGAGCAGTTCTTC; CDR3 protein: CASSGATSGTGYNEQFF
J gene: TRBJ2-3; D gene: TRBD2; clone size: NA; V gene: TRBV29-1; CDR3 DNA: TGCAGCGCCCCGACTAGCGGGATTGGTACAGATACGCAGTATTTT; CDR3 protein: CSAPTSGIGTDTQYF
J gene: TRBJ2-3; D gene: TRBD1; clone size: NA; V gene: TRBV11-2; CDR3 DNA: TGTGCCAGCAGCCCCGGGACAGGGGCGCTTGATACGCAGTATTTT; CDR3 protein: CASSPGTGALDTQYF
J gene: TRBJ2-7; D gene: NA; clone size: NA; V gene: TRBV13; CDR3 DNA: TGTGCCAGCAGCGCATCAACGGGACTGAACGAGCAGTACTTC; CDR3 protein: CASSASTGLNEQYF
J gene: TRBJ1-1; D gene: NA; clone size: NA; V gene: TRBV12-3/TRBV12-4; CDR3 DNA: TGTGCCAGCAGTTTTACGGTCGCTGAAGCTTTCTTT; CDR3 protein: CASSFTVAEAFF
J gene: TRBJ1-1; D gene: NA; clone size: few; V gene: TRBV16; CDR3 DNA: TGTGCCAGCAGCCAATTTAGCACTGAAGCTTTCTTT; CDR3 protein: CASSQFSTEAFF
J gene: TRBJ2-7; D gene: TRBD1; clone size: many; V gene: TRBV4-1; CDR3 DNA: TGCGCCAGCAGCCAAGGGGTTTTAGGCGGGACAGGGAGCTACGAGCAGTACTTC; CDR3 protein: CASSQGVLGGTGSYEQYF
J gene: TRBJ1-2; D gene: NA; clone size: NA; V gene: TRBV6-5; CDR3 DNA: TGTGCCAGCAGTTACTCGGCAGGCTATGGCTACACCTTC; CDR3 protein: CASSYSAGYGYTF
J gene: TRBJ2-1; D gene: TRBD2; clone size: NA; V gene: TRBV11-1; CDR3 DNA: TGTGCCAGCAGCGCCACCTTAGCGGGGGGGCCGGATTCTTACAATGAGCAGTTCTTC; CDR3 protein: CASSATLAGGPDSYNEQFF
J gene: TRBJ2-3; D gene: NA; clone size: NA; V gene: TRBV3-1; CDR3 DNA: TGTGCCAGCAGCCAAGCCGGGGCCGGAGATACGCAGTATTTT; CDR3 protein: CASSQAGAGDTQYF
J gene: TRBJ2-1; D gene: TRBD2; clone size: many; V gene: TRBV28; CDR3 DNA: TGTGCCAGCAATCCGGGGGGGGACGAGCAGTTCTTC; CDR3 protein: CASNPGGDEQFF
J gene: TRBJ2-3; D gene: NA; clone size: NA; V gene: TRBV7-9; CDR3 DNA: TGTGCCAGCAGCTTAGCGGTGGGGGTCACAGATACGCAGTATTTT; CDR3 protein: CASSLAVGVTDTQYF
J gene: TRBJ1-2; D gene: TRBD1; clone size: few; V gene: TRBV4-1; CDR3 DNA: TGCGCCAGCAGCCTGGACAGGGCCTCCCGACACACCTTC; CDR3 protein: CASSLDRASRHTF
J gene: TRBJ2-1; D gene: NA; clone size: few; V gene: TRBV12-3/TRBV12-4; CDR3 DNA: TGTGCCAGCAGTCCGAACATAGAGCAGTTCTTC; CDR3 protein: CASSPNIEQFF
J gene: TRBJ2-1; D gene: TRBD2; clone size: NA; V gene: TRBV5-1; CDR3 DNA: TGCGCCAGCAGCGAAACTAGCGGGAGCTCCTACAATGAGCAGTTCTTC; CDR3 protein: CASSETSGSSYNEQFF
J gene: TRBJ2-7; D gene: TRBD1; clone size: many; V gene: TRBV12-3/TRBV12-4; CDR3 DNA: TGTGCCAGCAGTTTTGAGGTGGGGACAGGGGCCTACGAGCAGTACTTC; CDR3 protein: CASSFEVGTGAYEQYF
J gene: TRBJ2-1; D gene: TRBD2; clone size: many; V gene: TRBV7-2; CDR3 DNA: TGTGCCAGCAGCCCGGGACTAGCGGGTAGCAATGAGCAGTTCTTC; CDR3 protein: CASSPGLAGSNEQFF
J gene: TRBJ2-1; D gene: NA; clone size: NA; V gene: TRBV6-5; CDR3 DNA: TGTGCCAGCAGTTACGGGCCTGGGGGGTTCAATGAGCAGTTCTTC; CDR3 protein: CASSYGPGGFNEQFF
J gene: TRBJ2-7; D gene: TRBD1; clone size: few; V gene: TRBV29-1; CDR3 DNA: TGCAGCGTTTACGCCGCCGGGACAGGGACCTACGAGCAGTACTTC; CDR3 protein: CSVYAAGTGTYEQYF
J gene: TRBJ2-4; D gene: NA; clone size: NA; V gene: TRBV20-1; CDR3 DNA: TGCAGTGCTAGAGATGGGGTTGGTAAAAACATTCAGTACTTC; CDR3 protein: CSARDGVGKNIQYF
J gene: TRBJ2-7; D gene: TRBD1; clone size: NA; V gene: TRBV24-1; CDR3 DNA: TGTGCCACCAGTGAACGACAGGGTTACCTTAGCTCCTACGAGCAGTACTTC; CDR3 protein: CATSERQGYLSSYEQYF
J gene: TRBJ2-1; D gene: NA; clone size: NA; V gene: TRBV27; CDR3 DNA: TGTGCCAGCAGTTTATCATCGGGGGAAAGCGAGTTCTTC; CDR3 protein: CASSLSSGESEFF
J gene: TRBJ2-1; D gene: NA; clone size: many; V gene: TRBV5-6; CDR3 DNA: TGTGCCAGCAGCTTGGTCGGAGGGGAGGTCTACAATGAGCAGTTCTTC; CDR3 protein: CASSLVGGEVYNEQFF
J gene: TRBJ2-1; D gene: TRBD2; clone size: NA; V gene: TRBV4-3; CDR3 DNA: TGCGCCAGCAGCCAAGACGGGGCGGGAGGGTTTGGTGAGCAGTTCTTC; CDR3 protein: CASSQDGAGGFGEQFF
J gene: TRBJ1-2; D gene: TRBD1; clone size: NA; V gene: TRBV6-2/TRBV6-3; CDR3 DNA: TGTGCCAGCTGTGCGATGGGACAGACCTATGGCTACACCTTC; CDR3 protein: CASCAMGQTYGYTF
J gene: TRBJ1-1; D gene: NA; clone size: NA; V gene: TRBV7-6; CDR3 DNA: TGTGCCAGCAGCTCGCCGGGACAAATGAACACTGAAGCTTTCTTT; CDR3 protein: CASSSPGQMNTEAFF
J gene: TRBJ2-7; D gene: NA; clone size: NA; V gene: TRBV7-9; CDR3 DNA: TGTGCCACCCTGGAGGGCGAGCAGTACTTC; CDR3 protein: CATLEGEQYF
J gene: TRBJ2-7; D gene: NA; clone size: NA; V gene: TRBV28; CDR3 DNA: TGTGCCAGCAGTTTTGGGTCCCTAAACGAGCAGTACTTC; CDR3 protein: CASSFGSLNEQYF
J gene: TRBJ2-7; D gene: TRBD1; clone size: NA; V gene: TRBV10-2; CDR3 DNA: TGCGCCAGCAGTGCCAGGACAGGGATCTACAACGAGCAGTACTTC; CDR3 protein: CASSARTGIYNEQYF
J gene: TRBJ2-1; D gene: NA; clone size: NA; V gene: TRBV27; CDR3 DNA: TGTGCCAGCAGTCCTCAGACAGAGATGGACAATGAGCAGTTCTTC; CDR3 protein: CASSPQTEMDNEQFF